Listed below are T cell receptor beta chains from one sample, sequenced in a study of siplizumab effects on memory and regulatory T cells. The assay was immunoSEQ multiplex PCR, and TCRdb's table has in-frame clones only and misses some. The sample includes fewer than 120,000 clones, around 90% of them seen just once. Sequences were obtained from CD4+ T cells sorted from blood. The receptor set was obtained from a human donor in good health. Both conserved end residues are part of each CDR3. D genes are given only for firm matches. The listing skips clone size in some rows; elsewhere it reads once, few, many or a size class.

CDR3nt: TGTGCCAGCAGTTCCCCGGGACGATTATTTCGTGGCTACACCTTC
CDR3aa: CASSSPGRLFRGYTF
d_gene: -
v_gene: TRBV27
abundance: -
j_gene: TRBJ1-2

CDR3nt: TGTGCCAGCACCGGACAAGTCAGCTACGAGCAGTACTTC
CDR3aa: CASTGQVSYEQYF
d_gene: -
v_gene: TRBV2
abundance: -
j_gene: TRBJ2-7

CDR3nt: TGTGCCAGCAGCTTGGGACACCTTGAGAGAACCCAGTACTTC
CDR3aa: CASSLGHLERTQYF
d_gene: -
v_gene: TRBV5-4
abundance: -
j_gene: TRBJ2-5

CDR3nt: TGCGCCAGCAGCTTGGCAGCCCATGGCGATACGCAGTATTTT
CDR3aa: CASSLAAHGDTQYF
d_gene: -
v_gene: TRBV5-1
abundance: once
j_gene: TRBJ2-3

CDR3nt: TGTGCCAGCAGCTTGGCGAGCGCGGGGGGTTTTGAGGAGTTCTTC
CDR3aa: CASSLASAGGFEEFF
d_gene: TRBD2
v_gene: TRBV5-4
abundance: -
j_gene: TRBJ2-1

CDR3nt: TGTGCCAGCAGCTCCCCAGGAGGGGAAAAACTGTTTTTT
CDR3aa: CASSSPGGEKLFF
d_gene: -
v_gene: TRBV11-2
abundance: once
j_gene: TRBJ1-4

CDR3nt: TGTGCCAGCGGGGGGACTTACGGGGGTGCGACCCAGTACTTC
CDR3aa: CASGGTYGGATQYF
d_gene: -
v_gene: TRBV27
abundance: -
j_gene: TRBJ2-5

CDR3nt: TGTGCCATGATGCCGGGACAGGGGGTTTCTGGGGCCAACGTCCTGACTTTC
CDR3aa: CAMMPGQGVSGANVLTF
d_gene: -
v_gene: TRBV21-1
abundance: -
j_gene: TRBJ2-6

CDR3nt: TGCGCCAGCAGCCCGGGGACAGCAAGCAATCAGCCCCAGCATTTT
CDR3aa: CASSPGTASNQPQHF
d_gene: TRBD1
v_gene: TRBV4-1
abundance: -
j_gene: TRBJ1-5

CDR3nt: TGTGCCAGCAGCAAATCCGTCGGACGGGAGAACTACGAGCAGTACTTC
CDR3aa: CASSKSVGRENYEQYF
d_gene: -
v_gene: TRBV21-1
abundance: -
j_gene: TRBJ2-7

CDR3nt: TGTGCCAGCAGCGTCGCTAGCGACAATAAAAACTACGAGCAGTACTTC
CDR3aa: CASSVASDNKNYEQYF
d_gene: -
v_gene: TRBV9
abundance: -
j_gene: TRBJ2-7

CDR3nt: TGCGCCAGCAGGCTACAGGTTACCGGGGAGCTGTTTTTT
CDR3aa: CASRLQVTGELFF
d_gene: -
v_gene: TRBV5-1
abundance: -
j_gene: TRBJ2-2

CDR3nt: TGTGCCAGCAGTGAAGGGTACGAGCAGTACTTC
CDR3aa: CASSEGYEQYF
d_gene: -
v_gene: TRBV25-1
abundance: few
j_gene: TRBJ2-7

CDR3nt: TGTGCCAGCAGCGTAGGACAGCCTGGAGCCTACGAGCAGTACTTC
CDR3aa: CASSVGQPGAYEQYF
d_gene: -
v_gene: TRBV9
abundance: -
j_gene: TRBJ2-7

CDR3nt: TGTGCCAGTAGTATCAGGGCCGCTACTATGTATGGCTACACCTTC
CDR3aa: CASSIRAATMYGYTF
d_gene: -
v_gene: TRBV19
abundance: -
j_gene: TRBJ1-2

CDR3nt: TGTGCCAGCTCACCACCCGAAGAAAAACTGTTTTTT
CDR3aa: CASSPPEEKLFF
d_gene: -
v_gene: TRBV18
abundance: -
j_gene: TRBJ1-4

CDR3nt: TGTGCCAGTAGTATGAGATGGGGCAGCACAGATACGCAGTATTTT
CDR3aa: CASSMRWGSTDTQYF
d_gene: -
v_gene: TRBV19
abundance: -
j_gene: TRBJ2-3

CDR3nt: TGTGCCAGTAGTTGGCGAGGGGGGTCCTACGAGCAGTACTTC
CDR3aa: CASSWRGGSYEQYF
d_gene: -
v_gene: TRBV19
abundance: -
j_gene: TRBJ2-7

CDR3nt: TGTGCTAGTGGGGCGGAAGCTTTCTTT
CDR3aa: CASGAEAFF
d_gene: -
v_gene: TRBV12-5
abundance: few
j_gene: TRBJ1-1

CDR3nt: TGTGCCAGCGGGTCGGAGGGGAGGCTCAATGAGCAGTTCTTC
CDR3aa: CASGSEGRLNEQFF
d_gene: -
v_gene: TRBV2
abundance: -
j_gene: TRBJ2-1

CDR3nt: TGTGCCAGCAGTTCGCTGACAGCGAACAATCAGCCCCAGCATTTT
CDR3aa: CASSSLTANNQPQHF
d_gene: -
v_gene: TRBV6-6
abundance: -
j_gene: TRBJ1-5

CDR3nt: TGTGCCAGCAGCTCCCGGTTTCAGAACGAGCAGTACTTC
CDR3aa: CASSSRFQNEQYF
d_gene: -
v_gene: TRBV7-8
abundance: once
j_gene: TRBJ2-7

CDR3nt: TGTGCCAGCTCACCGCAACCACAGGTCTTCTCTGGAAACACCATATATTTT
CDR3aa: CASSPQPQVFSGNTIYF
d_gene: -
v_gene: TRBV18
abundance: -
j_gene: TRBJ1-3

CDR3nt: TGTGCCAGCAGAACCCAGGCACAGTCGGCTGAAGCTTTCTTT
CDR3aa: CASRTQAQSAEAFF
d_gene: -
v_gene: TRBV2
abundance: -
j_gene: TRBJ1-1

CDR3nt: TGTGCCAGCAGCGCTGCCCGTAGTGGAAGGGCTGAAGCTTTCTTT
CDR3aa: CASSAARSGRAEAFF
d_gene: -
v_gene: TRBV9
abundance: -
j_gene: TRBJ1-1

CDR3nt: TGTGCCAGCAGCACCTACCGACAGGGTGGCAATCAGCCCCAGCATTTT
CDR3aa: CASSTYRQGGNQPQHF
d_gene: -
v_gene: TRBV21-1
abundance: once
j_gene: TRBJ1-5

CDR3nt: TGTGCCAGCACGGCCATTTCCCACTACGAGCAGTACTTC
CDR3aa: CASTAISHYEQYF
d_gene: -
v_gene: TRBV2
abundance: -
j_gene: TRBJ2-7

CDR3nt: TGTGCCAGCAGCTCCCTACAGGGAGCATCTGGAAACACCATATATTTT
CDR3aa: CASSSLQGASGNTIYF
d_gene: -
v_gene: TRBV11-2
abundance: -
j_gene: TRBJ1-3

CDR3nt: TGTGCCAGCAGTTACGGTTTAGGGACAGGGAGTCATGGCTACACCTTC
CDR3aa: CASSYGLGTGSHGYTF
d_gene: TRBD1
v_gene: TRBV6-6
abundance: -
j_gene: TRBJ1-2

CDR3nt: TGTGCCAGCAGACACAGGGTCAGCGGGGAGCTGTTTTTT
CDR3aa: CASRHRVSGELFF
d_gene: -
v_gene: TRBV6-4
abundance: -
j_gene: TRBJ2-2

CDR3nt: TGTGCCAGCAGGGTACAGGGGCAGCCCCAGCATTTT
CDR3aa: CASRVQGQPQHF
d_gene: TRBD1
v_gene: TRBV2
abundance: -
j_gene: TRBJ1-5

CDR3nt: TGTGCCAGCACCTTAAGGGGGGCGGGCTATGGCTACACCTTC
CDR3aa: CASTLRGAGYGYTF
d_gene: -
v_gene: TRBV2
abundance: -
j_gene: TRBJ1-2

CDR3nt: TGTGCCAGCAGCGAGGACAGGGGAAGTATCAAGGCCCAGCATTTT
CDR3aa: CASSEDRGSIKAQHF
d_gene: TRBD1
v_gene: TRBV7-2
abundance: -
j_gene: TRBJ1-5

CDR3nt: TGTGCCAGCAGCTTGACAGGGGGTAATCAGCCCCAGCATTTT
CDR3aa: CASSLTGGNQPQHF
d_gene: TRBD1
v_gene: TRBV5-4
abundance: -
j_gene: TRBJ1-5

CDR3nt: TGCGCCAGCAGTGACACAGCGGGAGAGGTCGGGGAGCTGTTTTTT
CDR3aa: CASSDTAGEVGELFF
d_gene: TRBD2
v_gene: TRBV5-1
abundance: -
j_gene: TRBJ2-2

CDR3nt: TGCGCCAGCAGCCCGGGACAGGGCCTCCTAGAGCAGTACTTC
CDR3aa: CASSPGQGLLEQYF
d_gene: TRBD1
v_gene: TRBV5-1
abundance: -
j_gene: TRBJ2-7

CDR3nt: TGTGCCAGCAGCACCCCCGGCGGGCGGGGGGGATACGGGGAGACCCAGTACTTC
CDR3aa: CASSTPGGRGGYGETQYF
d_gene: TRBD2
v_gene: TRBV7-2
abundance: -
j_gene: TRBJ2-5